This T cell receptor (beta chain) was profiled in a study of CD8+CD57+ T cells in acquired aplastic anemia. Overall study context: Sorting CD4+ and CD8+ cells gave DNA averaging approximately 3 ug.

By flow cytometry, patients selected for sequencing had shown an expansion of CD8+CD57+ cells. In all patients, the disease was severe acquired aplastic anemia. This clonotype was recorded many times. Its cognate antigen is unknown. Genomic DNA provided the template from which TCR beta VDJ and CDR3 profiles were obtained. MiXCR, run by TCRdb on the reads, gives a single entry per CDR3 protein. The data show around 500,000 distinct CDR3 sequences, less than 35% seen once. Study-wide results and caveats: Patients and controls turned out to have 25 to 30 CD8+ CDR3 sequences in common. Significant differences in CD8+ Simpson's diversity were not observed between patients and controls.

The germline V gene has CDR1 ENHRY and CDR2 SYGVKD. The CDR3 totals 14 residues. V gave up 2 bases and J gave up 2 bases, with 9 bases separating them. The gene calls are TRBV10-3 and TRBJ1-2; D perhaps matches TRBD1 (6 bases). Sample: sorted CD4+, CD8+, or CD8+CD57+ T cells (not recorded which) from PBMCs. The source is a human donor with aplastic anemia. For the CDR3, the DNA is TGTGCCATCAGTGAGCCCGACAGGAACTATGGCTACACCTTC. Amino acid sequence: CAISEPDRNYGYTF.